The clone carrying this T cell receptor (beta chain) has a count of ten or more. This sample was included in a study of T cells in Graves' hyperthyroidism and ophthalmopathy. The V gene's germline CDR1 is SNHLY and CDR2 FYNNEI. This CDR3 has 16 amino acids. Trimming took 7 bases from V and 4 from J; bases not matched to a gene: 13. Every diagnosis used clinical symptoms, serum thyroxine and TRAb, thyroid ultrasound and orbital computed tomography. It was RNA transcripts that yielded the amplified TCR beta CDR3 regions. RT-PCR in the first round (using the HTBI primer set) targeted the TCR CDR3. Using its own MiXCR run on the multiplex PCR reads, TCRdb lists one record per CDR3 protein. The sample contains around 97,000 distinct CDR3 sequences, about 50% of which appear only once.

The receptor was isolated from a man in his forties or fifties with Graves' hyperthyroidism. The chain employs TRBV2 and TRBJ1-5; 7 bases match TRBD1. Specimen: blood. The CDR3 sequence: CASTEAIGGINQPQHF. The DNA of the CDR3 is TGTGCCAGCACCGAGGCCATAGGGGGCATAAATCAGCCCCAGCATTTT.